This record looks at one T cell receptor (beta chain) sequence and its context. Its target is unknown. These data belong to a study of T cell responses to AZD1222 COVID-19 vaccine. Study-wide points: Just 5 to 7 people given AZD1222 tested seropositive at baseline. The span of vaccine-associated CD4 TCRs extended across spike, with dominance at 160-218 and 743-854. The breadth and depth of Spike-specific TCRs increased once two AZD1222 doses had been given. Close to half of all spike-specific TCRs reportedly target regions of the variants that are unmutated.

Produced via immunoSEQ multiplex PCR; TCRdb's table is partial and in-frame only. The sample holds tens of thousands of clones, roughly 80% seen once. This material consisted of peripheral blood, taken 28 days after the second AZD1222 dose. The TCR was taken from an adult who received the AZD1222 COVID-19 vaccine.

The CDR3 DNA reads TGTGCCAGCAGTTACGCAGGGGGGTACGAGCAGTACTTC. Protein sequence: CASSYAGGYEQYF. The chain joins TRBV6-2 or TRBV6-3 to TRBJ2-7; D might be TRBD1 (7 bases). CDR1 is MNHEY and CDR2 is SVGEGT in the germline V gene. This CDR3 comprises 13 residues. The V end lost 2 bases, the J end lost 4 bases, and 9 bases lay between the germline ends.